The entry below gives a single T cell receptor beta chain sequence along with its context. Its antigen is currently unknown. Assay used: immunoSEQ multiplex PCR; TCRdb lists only in-frame clones, some missing. The profile shows approximately 70,000 clones, approximately 80% of them singletons. These data come from a study of T cell responses to AZD1222 COVID-19 vaccine. Study-level findings and limits: Close to half of all spike-specific TCRs reportedly target regions of the variants that are unmutated. Samples come after the peak T cell response, not at day 14. Two AZD1222 doses significantly raised spike-specific TCR breadth and depth over controls.

The origin of this receptor is an adult in good health. The sample was peripheral blood, taken on day 0 of AZD1222 vaccination.

CDR3 DNA: TGCGCCAGCAGCGCGCGAAGAGCGGGGGGGCGATACAATGAGCAGTTCTTC. Translated: CASSARRAGGRYNEQFF. This chain links TRBV5-1 with TRBJ2-1; 10 bases map to TRBD2. This CDR3 has 17 amino acids. Trimming took 4 bases from V and 4 from J; bases not matched to a gene: 11. Germline V gene data show CDR1 as SGHRS and CDR2 as YFSETQ.